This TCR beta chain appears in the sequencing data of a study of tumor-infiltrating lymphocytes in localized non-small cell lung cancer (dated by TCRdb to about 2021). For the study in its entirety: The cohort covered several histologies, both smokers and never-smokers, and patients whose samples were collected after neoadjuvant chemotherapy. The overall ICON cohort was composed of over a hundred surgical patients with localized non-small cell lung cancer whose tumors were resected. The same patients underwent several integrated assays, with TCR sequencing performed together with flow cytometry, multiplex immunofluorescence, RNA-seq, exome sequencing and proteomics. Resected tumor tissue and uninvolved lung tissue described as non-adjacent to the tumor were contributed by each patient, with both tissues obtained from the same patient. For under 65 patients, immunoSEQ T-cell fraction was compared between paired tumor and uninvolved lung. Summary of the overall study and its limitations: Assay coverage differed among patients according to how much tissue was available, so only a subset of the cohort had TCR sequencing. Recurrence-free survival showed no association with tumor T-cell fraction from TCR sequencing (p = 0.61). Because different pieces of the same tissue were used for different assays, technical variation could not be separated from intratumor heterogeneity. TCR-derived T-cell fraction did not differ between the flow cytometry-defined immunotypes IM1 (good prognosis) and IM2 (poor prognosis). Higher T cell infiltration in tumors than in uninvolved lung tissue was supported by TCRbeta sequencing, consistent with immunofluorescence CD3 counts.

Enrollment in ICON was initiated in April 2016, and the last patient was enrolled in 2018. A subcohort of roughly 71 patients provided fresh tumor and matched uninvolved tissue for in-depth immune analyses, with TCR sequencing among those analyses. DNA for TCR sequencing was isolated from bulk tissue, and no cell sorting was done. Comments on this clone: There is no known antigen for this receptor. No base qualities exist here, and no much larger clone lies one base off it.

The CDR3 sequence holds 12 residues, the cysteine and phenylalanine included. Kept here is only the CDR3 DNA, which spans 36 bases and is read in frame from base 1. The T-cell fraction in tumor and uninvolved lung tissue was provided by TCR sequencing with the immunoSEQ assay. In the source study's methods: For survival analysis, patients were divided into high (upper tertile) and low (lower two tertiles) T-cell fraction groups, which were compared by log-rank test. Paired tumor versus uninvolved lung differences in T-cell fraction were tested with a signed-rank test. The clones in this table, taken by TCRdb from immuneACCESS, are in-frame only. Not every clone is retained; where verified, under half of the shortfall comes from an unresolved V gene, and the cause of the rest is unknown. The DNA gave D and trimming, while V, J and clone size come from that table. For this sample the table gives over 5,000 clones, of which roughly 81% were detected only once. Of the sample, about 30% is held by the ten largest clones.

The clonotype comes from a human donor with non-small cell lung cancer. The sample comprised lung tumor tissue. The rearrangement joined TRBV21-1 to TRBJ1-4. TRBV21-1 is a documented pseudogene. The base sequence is TGTGCCAACAAGGTGCATAATGAAAAACTGTTTTTT. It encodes CANKVHNEKLFF.